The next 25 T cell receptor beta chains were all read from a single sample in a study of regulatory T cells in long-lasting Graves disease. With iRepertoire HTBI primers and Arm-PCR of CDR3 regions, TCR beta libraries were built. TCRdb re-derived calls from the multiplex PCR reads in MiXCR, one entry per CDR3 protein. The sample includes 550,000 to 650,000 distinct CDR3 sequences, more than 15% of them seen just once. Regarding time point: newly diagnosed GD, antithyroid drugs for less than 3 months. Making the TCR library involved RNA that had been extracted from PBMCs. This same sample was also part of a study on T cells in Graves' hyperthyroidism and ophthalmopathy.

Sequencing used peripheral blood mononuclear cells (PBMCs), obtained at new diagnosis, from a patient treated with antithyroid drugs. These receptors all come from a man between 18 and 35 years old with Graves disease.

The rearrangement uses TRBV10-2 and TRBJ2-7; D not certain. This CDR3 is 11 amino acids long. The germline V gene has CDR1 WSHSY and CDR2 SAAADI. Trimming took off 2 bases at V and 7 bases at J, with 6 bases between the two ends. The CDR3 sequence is CASSEGGEQYF. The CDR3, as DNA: TGCGCCAGCAGTGAGGGTGGAGAGCAGTACTTC.

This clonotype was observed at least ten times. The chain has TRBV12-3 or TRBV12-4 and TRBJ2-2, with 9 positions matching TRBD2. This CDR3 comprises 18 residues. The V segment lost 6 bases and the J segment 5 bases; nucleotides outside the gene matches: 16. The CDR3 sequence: CASSRDGAGGWDTGELFF. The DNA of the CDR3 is TGTGCCAGCAGCCGAGACGGAGCGGGAGGATGGGATACCGGGGAGCTGTTTTTT.

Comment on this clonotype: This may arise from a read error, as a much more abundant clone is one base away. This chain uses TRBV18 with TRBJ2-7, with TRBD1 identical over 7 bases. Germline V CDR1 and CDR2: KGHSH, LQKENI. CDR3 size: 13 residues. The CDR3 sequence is CASSPQGEYGQYF. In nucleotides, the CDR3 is TGTGCCAGCTCACCCCAGGGGGAATACGGGCAGTACTTC.

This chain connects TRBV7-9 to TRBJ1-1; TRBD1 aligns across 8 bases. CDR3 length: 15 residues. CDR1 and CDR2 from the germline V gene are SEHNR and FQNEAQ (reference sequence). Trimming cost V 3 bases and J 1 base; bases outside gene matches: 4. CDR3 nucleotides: TGTGCCAGCAGCTTTATAGGACAGGGGAACACTGAAGCTTTCTTT. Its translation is CASSFIGQGNTEAFF.

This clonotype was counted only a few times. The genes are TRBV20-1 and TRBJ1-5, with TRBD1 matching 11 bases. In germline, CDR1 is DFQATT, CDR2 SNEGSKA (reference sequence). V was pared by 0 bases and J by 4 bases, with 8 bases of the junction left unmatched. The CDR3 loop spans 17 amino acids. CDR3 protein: CSARDPLGTGGNQPQHF. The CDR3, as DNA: TGCAGTGCTAGAGATCCGCTCGGGACAGGGGGGAATCAGCCCCAGCATTTT.

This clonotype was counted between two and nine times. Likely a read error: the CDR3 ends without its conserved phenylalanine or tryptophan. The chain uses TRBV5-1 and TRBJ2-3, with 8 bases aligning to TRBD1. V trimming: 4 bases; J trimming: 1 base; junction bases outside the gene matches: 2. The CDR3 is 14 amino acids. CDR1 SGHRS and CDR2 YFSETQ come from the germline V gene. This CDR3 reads CASSTDRGTDTQYS. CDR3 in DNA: TGCGCCAGCAGCACGGACAGGGGCACAGATACGCAGTATTCT.

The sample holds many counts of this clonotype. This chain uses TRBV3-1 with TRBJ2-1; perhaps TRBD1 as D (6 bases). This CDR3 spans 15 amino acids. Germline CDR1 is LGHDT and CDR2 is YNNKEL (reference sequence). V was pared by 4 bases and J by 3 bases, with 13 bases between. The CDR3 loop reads CASSPGQLRYNEQFF. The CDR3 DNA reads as TGTGCCAGCAGCCCCGGACAGTTACGCTACAATGAGCAGTTCTTC.

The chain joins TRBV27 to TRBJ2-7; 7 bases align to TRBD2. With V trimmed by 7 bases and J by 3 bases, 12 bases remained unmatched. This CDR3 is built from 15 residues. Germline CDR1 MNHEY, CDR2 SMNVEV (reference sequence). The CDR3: CASTLSVAGNYEQYF. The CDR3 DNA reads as TGTGCCAGCACCCTCTCGGTAGCGGGCAACTACGAGCAGTACTTC.

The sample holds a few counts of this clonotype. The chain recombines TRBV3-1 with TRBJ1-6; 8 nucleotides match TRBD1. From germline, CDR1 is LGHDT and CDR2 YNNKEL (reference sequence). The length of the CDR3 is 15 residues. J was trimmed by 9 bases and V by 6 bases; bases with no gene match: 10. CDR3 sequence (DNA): TGTGCCAGCAGACTTCGGACAGGGAGGGCTTCACCCCTCCACTTT. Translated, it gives CASRLRTGRASPLHF.

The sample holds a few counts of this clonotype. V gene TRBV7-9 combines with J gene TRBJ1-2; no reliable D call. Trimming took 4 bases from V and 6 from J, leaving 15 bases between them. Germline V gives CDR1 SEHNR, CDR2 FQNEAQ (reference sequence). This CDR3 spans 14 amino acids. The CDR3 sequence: CASSSSPPTNGYTF. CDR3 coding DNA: TGTGCCAGCAGCTCCTCCCCCCCCACTAATGGCTACACCTTC.

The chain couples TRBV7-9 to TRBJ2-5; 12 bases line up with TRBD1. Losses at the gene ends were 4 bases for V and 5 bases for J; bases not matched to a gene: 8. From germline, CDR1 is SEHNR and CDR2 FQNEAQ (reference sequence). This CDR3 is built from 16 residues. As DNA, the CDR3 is TGTGCCAGCAGCTATGGGGACAGGGGGCTGCGGGAGACCCAGTACTTC. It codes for CASSYGDRGLRETQYF. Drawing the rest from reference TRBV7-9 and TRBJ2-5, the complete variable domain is DTGVSQNPRHKITKRGQNVTFRCDPISEHNRLYWYRQTLGQGPEFLTYFQNEAQLEKSRLLSDRFSAERPKGSFSTLEIQRTEQGDSAMYLCASSYGDRGLRETQYFGPGTRLLVL.

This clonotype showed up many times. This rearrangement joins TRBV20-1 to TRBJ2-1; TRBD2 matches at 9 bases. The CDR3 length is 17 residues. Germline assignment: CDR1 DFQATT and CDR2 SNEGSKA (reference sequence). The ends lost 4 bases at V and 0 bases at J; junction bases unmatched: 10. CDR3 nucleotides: TGCAGTGCTATATCCCTAGCGGGAACCACCTCCTACAATGAGCAGTTCTTC. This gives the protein CSAISLAGTTSYNEQFF.

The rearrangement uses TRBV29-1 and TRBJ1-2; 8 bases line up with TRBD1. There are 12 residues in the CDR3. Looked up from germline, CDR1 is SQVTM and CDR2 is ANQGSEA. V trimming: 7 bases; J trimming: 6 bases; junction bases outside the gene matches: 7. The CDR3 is CSAEGQGDGYTF. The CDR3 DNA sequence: TGCAGCGCCGAAGGACAGGGCGATGGCTACACCTTC. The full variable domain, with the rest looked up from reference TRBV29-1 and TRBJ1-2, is SAVISQKPSRDICQRGTSLTIQCQVDSQVTMMFWYRQQPGQSLTLIATANQGSEATYESGFVIDKFPISRPNLTFSTLTVSNMSPEDSSIYLCSAEGQGDGYTFGSGTRLTVV.

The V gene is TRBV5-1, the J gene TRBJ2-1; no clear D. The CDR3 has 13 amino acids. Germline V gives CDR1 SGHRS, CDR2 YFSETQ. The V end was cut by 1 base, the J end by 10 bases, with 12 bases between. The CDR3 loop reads CASSLTPGAEQFF. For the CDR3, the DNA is TGCGCCAGCAGCTTGACACCGGGCGCAGAGCAGTTCTTC. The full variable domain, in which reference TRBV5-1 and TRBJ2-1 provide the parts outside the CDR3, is KAGVTQTPRYLIKTRGQQVTLSCSPISGHRSVSWYQQTPGQGLQFLFEYFSETQRNKGNFPGRFSGRQFSNSRSEMNVSTLELGDSALYLCASSLTPGAEQFFGPGTRLTVL.

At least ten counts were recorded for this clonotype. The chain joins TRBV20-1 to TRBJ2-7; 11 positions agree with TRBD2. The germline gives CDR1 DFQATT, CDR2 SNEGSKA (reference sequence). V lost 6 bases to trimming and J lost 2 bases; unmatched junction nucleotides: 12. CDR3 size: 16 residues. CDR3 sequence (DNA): TGCAGTGCAGCGGATGCCGGGACTAGCGGAACCTACGAGCAGTACTTC. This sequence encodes CSAADAGTSGTYEQYF.

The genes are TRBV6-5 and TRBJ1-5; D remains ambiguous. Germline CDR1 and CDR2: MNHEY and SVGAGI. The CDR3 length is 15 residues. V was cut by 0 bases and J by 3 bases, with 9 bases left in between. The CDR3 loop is CASSYSNGFNQPQHF. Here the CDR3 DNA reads TGTGCCAGCAGTTACTCGAACGGGTTCAATCAGCCCCAGCATTTT.

The CDR3 coding sequence is TGTGCCAGCAGCCAACATTCGGGGGCCCTCGGAGGCTACACCTTC. Its protein product is CASSQHSGALGGYTF. The chain recombines TRBV3-1 with TRBJ1-2; D possibly corresponds to TRBD1 (6 bases). The CDR3 contains 15 residues. The germline gives CDR1 LGHDT, CDR2 YNNKEL (reference sequence). Trimming took off 2 bases at V and 8 bases at J, with 18 bases between the two ends. Supplemented by reference TRBV3-1 and TRBJ1-2, the full variable domain reads DTAVSQTPKYLVTQMGNDKSIKCEQNLGHDTMYWYKQDSKKFLKIMFSYNNKELIINETVPNRFSPKSPDKAHLNLHINSLELGDSAVYFCASSQHSGALGGYTFGSGTRLTVV.

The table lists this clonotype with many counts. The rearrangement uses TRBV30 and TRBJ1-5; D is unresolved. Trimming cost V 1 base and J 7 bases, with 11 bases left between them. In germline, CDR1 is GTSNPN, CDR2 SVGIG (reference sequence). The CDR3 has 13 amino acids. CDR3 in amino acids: CAWSGAAEQPQHF. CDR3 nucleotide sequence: TGTGCCTGGAGTGGGGCAGCGGAACAGCCCCAGCATTTT.

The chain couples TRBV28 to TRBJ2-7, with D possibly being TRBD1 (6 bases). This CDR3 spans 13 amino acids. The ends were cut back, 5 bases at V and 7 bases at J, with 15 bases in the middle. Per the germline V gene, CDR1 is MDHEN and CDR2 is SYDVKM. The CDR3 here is CASSHGAGVEQYF. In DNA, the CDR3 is TGTGCCAGCAGTCACGGGGCAGGGGTTGAGCAGTACTTC. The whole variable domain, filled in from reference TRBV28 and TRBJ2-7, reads DVKVTQSSRYLVKRTGEKVFLECVQDMDHENMFWYRQDPGLGLRLIYFSYDVKMKEKGDIPEGYSVSREKKERFSLILESASTNQTSMYLCASSHGAGVEQYFGPGTRLTVT.

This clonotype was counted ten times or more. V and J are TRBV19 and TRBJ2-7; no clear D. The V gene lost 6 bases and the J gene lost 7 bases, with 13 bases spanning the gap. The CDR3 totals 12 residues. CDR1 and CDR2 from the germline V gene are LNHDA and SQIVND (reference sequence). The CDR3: CASSFGFGEQYF. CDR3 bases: TGTGCCAGTAGCTTCGGGTTCGGGGAGCAGTACTTC.

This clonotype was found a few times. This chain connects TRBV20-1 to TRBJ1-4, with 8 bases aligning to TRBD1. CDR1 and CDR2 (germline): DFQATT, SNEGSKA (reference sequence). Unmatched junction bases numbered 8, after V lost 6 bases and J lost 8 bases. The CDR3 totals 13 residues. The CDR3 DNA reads TGCAGTGCACAGGACAGGGAGGGCGAAAAACTGTTTTTT. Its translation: CSAQDREGEKLFF.

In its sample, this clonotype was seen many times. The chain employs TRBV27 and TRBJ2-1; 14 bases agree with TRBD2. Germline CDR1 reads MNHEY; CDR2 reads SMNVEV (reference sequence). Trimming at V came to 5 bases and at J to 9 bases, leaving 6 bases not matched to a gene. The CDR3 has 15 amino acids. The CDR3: CASSLGLAGEREQFF. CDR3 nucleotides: TGTGCCAGCAGTCTGGGACTAGCGGGAGAGCGTGAGCAGTTCTTC.

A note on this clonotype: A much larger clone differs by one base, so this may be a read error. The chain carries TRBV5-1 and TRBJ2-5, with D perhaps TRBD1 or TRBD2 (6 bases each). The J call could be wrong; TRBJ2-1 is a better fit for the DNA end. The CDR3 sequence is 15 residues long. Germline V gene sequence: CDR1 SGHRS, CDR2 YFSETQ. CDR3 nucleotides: TGCGCCAGCAGCCCACGGGGGTACAGGGAAGAGACCCAGTTCTTC. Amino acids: CASSPRGYREETQFF.

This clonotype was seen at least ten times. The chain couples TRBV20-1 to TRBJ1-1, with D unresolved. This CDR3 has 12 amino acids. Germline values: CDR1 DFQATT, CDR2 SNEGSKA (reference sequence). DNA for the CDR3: TGCGGTGGAGGAGGAGACGACACTGAAGCTTTCTTT. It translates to CGGGGDDTEAFF.

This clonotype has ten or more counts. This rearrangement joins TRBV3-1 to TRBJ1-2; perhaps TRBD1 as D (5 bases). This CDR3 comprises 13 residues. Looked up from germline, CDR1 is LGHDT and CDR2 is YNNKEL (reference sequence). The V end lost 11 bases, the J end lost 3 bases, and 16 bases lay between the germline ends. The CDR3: CAVAAAGDYGYTF. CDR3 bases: TGTGCCGTGGCGGCGGCGGGGGACTATGGCTACACCTTC.